Below are 7 T cell receptor beta chains sequenced from a single sample in a study of shared clonotypes between healthy human individuals. Method: immunoSEQ multiplex PCR; TCRdb's copy keeps in-frame clones and lacks some. Altogether 2,500,000 or so clones are present, roughly 93% being singletons, with the ten largest covering more than 0.35%. Sequenced: naive CD4+ T cells from PBMCs. Noted subset: CD45RA+ positively selected. Source of these receptors: a man aged 18 to 35 in good health. Some clones in this sample may be carry-over from other donors' samples.

The rearrangement links TRBV7-6 to TRBJ1-4; D may be TRBD1 (6 bases). V was trimmed by 5 bases and J by 7 bases, leaving 14 bases between them. Germline assignment: CDR1 SGHVS and CDR2 FNYEAQ. This CDR3 contains 14 residues. DNA of the CDR3: TGTGCCAGCAGCCTAACGGGACAAGGTGAAAAACTGTTTTTT. Translation gives CASSLTGQGEKLFF.

The genes are TRBV14 and TRBJ2-1; D ambiguous. Germline lookup yields CDR1 SGHDN and CDR2 FVKESK. The CDR3 sequence is 11 residues long. Trimming removed 3 bases at V and 14 bases at J, with 11 bases between. The CDR3 sequence: CASSQAWVEFF. As DNA, the CDR3 is TGTGCCAGCAGCCAGGCGTGGGTCGAGTTCTTC.

The chain carries TRBV7-2 and TRBJ1-2; weak D call: TRBD1 (5 bases). The germline V and J ends were trimmed by 5 bases and 5 bases, with 9 bases remaining between them. CDR1 SGHTA and CDR2 FQGNSA come from the germline V gene. The CDR3 has 12 residues. The CDR3 DNA reads as TGTGCCAGCAGCGCCCGACAGTATGGCTACACCTTC. Amino acid sequence: CASSARQYGYTF.

The J gene is TRBJ1-6, the V gene TRBV6-5, with D maybe TRBD1 (5 bases). The CDR3 extends over 14 amino acids. V lost 7 bases, J lost 10 bases, and 17 bases lay in between. Germline V gene lookup returns CDR1 MNHEY and CDR2 SVGAGI. The CDR3 DNA follows: TGTGCCAGCACCCTCCGGGGATGGGGCTCACCCCTCCACTTT. Translated, it gives CASTLRGWGSPLHF.

The chain is built from TRBV6-5 and TRBJ2-5; D is ambiguous. V lost 6 bases and J lost 7, with 15 bases in between. There are 13 residues in the CDR3. CDR1 is MNHEY, CDR2 SVGAGI, per germline. CDR3 residues: CASSSPGAGTQYF. The CDR3 bases are TGTGCCAGCAGCTCCCCCGGCGCCGGGACCCAGTACTTC.

The J gene is TRBJ2-2, the V gene TRBV5-1; no clear D gene. The ends were cut back, 0 bases at V and 4 bases at J, with 13 bases in the middle. This CDR3 is 16 amino acids long. The germline V gene encodes CDR1 SGHRS and CDR2 YFSETQ. Here the CDR3 DNA reads TGCGCCAGCAGCTTGGCCAGTGGAGTCGGCACCGGGGAGCTGTTTTTT. As protein: CASSLASGVGTGELFF.

This clone showed up just once. The chain combines TRBV28 with TRBJ1-2; no firm D call. The CDR3 is 16 amino acids. V was trimmed by 1 base and J by 5 bases, leaving 17 bases between them. Germline-derived CDR1 and CDR2 are MDHEN and SYDVKM. The CDR3, as DNA: TGTGCCAGCAGTTTATTTCTGGAGATCCGGGGATATGGCTACACCTTC. Translated, it gives CASSLFLEIRGYGYTF.